This is a list of T cell receptor beta chains from one sample in a study of cytomegalovirus exposure and HLA in healthy donors. Produced via immunoSEQ multiplex PCR; TCRdb's table is partial and in-frame only. The repertoire consists of about 160,000 clones, with approximately 70% occurring once and the leading ten covering around 7%. The sequenced sample consisted of PBMCs. These receptors all stem from a man aged 40-49 years in good health and CMV-seropositive. Both conserved end residues are part of each CDR3. A D gene is named only where the DNA matches it firmly. A clone size is listed for some rows: how often the clone was seen (once, few, many), or a class if it is expanded.

v_gene,abundance,j_gene,d_gene,CDR3aa,CDR3nt
TRBV29-1,NA,TRBJ1-1,TRBD1,CSVGWTGRDTEAFF,TGCAGCGTTGGCTGGACAGGGCGGGACACTGAAGCTTTCTTT
TRBV5-6,NA,TRBJ1-1,NA,CASSQGRTDTEAFF,TGTGCCAGCAGCCAGGGGCGGACGGACACTGAAGCTTTCTTT
TRBV6-1,few,TRBJ1-6,TRBD1,CASSEGYRGQDSPLHF,TGTGCCAGCAGTGAAGGATACAGGGGGCAAGATTCACCCCTCCACTTT
TRBV19,few,TRBJ2-7,TRBD2,CASSPGRGSSYEQYF,TGTGCCAGTAGCCCAGGGAGGGGATCGAGCTACGAGCAGTACTTC
TRBV30,NA,TRBJ1-2,NA,CAWSAGGWYGYTF,TGTGCCTGGAGTGCCGGGGGTTGGTATGGCTACACCTTC
TRBV6-5,NA,TRBJ2-7,TRBD1,CASSHSGQGAHEQYF,TGTGCCAGCAGTCACTCGGGACAGGGGGCCCACGAGCAGTACTTC
TRBV11-1,NA,TRBJ1-6,NA,CASSLRGNNSPLHF,TGTGCCAGCAGCTTACGGGGAAATAATTCACCCCTCCACTTT
TRBV5-4,NA,TRBJ1-4,NA,CASSRSPRADSEKLFF,TGTGCCAGCAGCCGCTCGCCGAGGGCAGATTCAGAAAAACTGTTTTTT
TRBV4-1,NA,TRBJ1-5,NA,CASRDSHQPQHF,TGCGCCAGCAGGGACAGTCATCAGCCCCAGCATTTT
TRBV29-1,NA,TRBJ1-2,NA,CSGGEDYGYTF,TGCAGCGGGGGGGAAGACTATGGCTACACCTTC
TRBV6-5,NA,TRBJ1-1,TRBD1,CASSTQGARNTEAFF,TGTGCCAGCAGTACCCAGGGGGCCCGGAACACTGAAGCTTTCTTT
TRBV18,NA,TRBJ2-5,TRBD1,CASSPPGTGPKTQYF,TGTGCCAGCTCACCTCCAGGGACAGGGCCGAAGACCCAGTACTTC
TRBV14,NA,TRBJ1-4,NA,CASSPQGKDFLFF,TGTGCCAGCAGCCCCCAGGGGAAGGATTTTCTGTTTTTT